Presented here are 10 T cell receptor beta chains from one specimen sequenced in a study of T cell clonality in common variable immunodeficiency (dated by TCRdb to 2015 to 2017). These TCRs are of unknown antigen specificity. Library construction relied on the immunoSEQ multiplex PCR assay. The table comes from immuneACCESS by way of TCRdb, which keeps in-frame sequences with V and J called. Part of the clones is missing from these tables; in studies checked, under half for an unresolved V gene and the rest for unknown reasons. For this sample, around 13,000 clones appear and none is a singleton. Of the sample, roughly 7.4% falls within the top ten clones. General study outcomes and caveats: Reportedly, TCRbeta sequences from CVID had fewer deletions and N-nucleotide insertions, and highly modified clones with 13 or more V deletions were absent from CVID.

The sample comprised peripheral blood mononuclear cells. The source is a human donor with common variable immunodeficiency.

This clone showed up just a few times. The read halts 3 residues ahead of the CDR3 end, with the missing end drawn from the germline J gene. The chain is built from TRBV7-2 and TRBJ2-2; 8 nucleotides line up with TRBD1. The junction had 4 bases not matched to a gene; V was cut back by 0 bases and J by 4 bases. Germline V gene lookup returns CDR1 SGHTA and CDR2 FQGNSA. CDR3 length equals 16 residues. This chain's CDR3 is CASSLAPGGGTGELFF. CDR3 DNA (partial): TGTGCCAGCAGCTTAGCCCCAGGGGGCGGCACCGGGGAG.

This clone was observed at least ten times. The read halts 3 residues ahead of the CDR3 end, with the missing end drawn from the germline J gene. This chain joins TRBV14 and TRBJ1-2, with 8 bases that match TRBD1. V lost 3 bases to trimming and J lost 2 bases; unmatched junction nucleotides: 5. Germline CDR1 SGHDN, CDR2 FVKESK. The CDR3 is made up of 15 amino acids. CDR3 sequence: CASSQLDRENYGYTF. CDR3 DNA (partial): TGTGCCAGCAGCCAGCTGGACAGGGAAAACTATGGC.

Points on this clone: Coverage ceases 3 residues before the CDR3 finishes, and the germline J gene fills in the end. The chain employs TRBV7-8 and TRBJ2-1; D ambiguous. The CDR3 spans 16 residues. The germline gives CDR1 SGHVS, CDR2 FQNEAQ. The V end was cut by 4 bases, the J end by 8 bases, with 21 bases between. The part of the CDR3 DNA that was read is TGTGCCAGCAGCTCCGAACCTTCTAACTCGTACTATGAG. Amino acid sequence: CASSSEPSNSYYE. From start to end, the CDR3 is CASSSEPSNSYYEQFF.

This clone was seen more than once but under ten times. The CDR3 is cut off 3 residues early in the read; its end comes from the germline J gene. The chain couples TRBV7-2 to TRBJ1-5, with 7 positions matching TRBD1. Per the germline V gene, CDR1 is SGHTA and CDR2 is FQGNSA. The CDR3 is 14 residues long. V shed 5 bases and J 7 bases; nucleotides not matched to a gene: 8. CDR3 loop: CASSPGTAGQPQHF. Partial CDR3 DNA: TGTGCCAGCAGCCCGGGGACAGCGGGACAGCCC.

This clone was seen a handful of times. The read ends 3 residues early relative to the CDR3; the germline J gene fills the gap. The chain has TRBV30 and TRBJ2-3; D possibly corresponds to TRBD2 (6 bases). In germline, CDR1 is GTSNPN, CDR2 SVGIG (reference sequence). The CDR3 extends over 15 amino acids. Trimming pared 2 bases from V and 1 base from J, leaving 13 bases between. The CDR3 here is CAWSFDWGGTDTQYF. The DNA read from the CDR3 is TGTGCCTGGAGTTTTGACTGGGGGGGCACAGATACG.

This clone was counted only a few times. The CDR3 protein is CASSTDPSGTNTGELFF. The sequenced part of the CDR3 DNA is TGTGCCAGCAGCACAGACCCGAGCGGGACGAACACCGGGGAG. The V and J genes are TRBV7-6 and TRBJ2-2; 7 nucleotides match TRBD2. The DNA ends 3 residues before the CDR3 does, and the rest of the CDR3 is filled in from the germline J gene. With 5 bases clipped from V and 0 bases from J, the junction kept 9 bases outside the gene matches. The length of the CDR3 is 17 residues. Germline CDR1 SGHVS, CDR2 FNYEAQ. Combining the CDR3 with reference TRBV7-6 and TRBJ2-2 gives the whole variable domain GAGVSQSPRYKVTKRGQDVALRCDPISGHVSLYWYRQALGQGPEFLTYFNYEAQQDKSGLPNDRFSAERPEGSISTLTIQRTEQRDSAMYRCASSTDPSGTNTGELFFGEGSRLTVL.

This clone was seen a few times. The observed sequence ends 3 residues before the CDR3 terminus, with the missing tail filled in from the germline J gene. V gene TRBV30 combines with J gene TRBJ1-4; D remains unclear. Trimming removed 3 bases from V and 8 bases from J, with 10 bases in between. CDR1 and CDR2 (germline): GTSNPN, SVGIG (reference sequence). There are 12 residues in the CDR3. CDR3 DNA (partial): TGTGCCTGGAGGACAACGGCCGAAAAA. Translation gives CAWRTTAEK. In full, the CDR3 reads CAWRTTAEKLFF.

This clone was recorded a few times. The CDR3 end is not reached by the read, which stops 3 residues before it; the germline J gene fills it in. The rearrangement uses TRBV19 and TRBJ1-5; a possible D gene is TRBD1 (6 bases). This CDR3 contains 15 residues. V lost 1 base, J lost 3 bases, and 10 bases lay in between. Germline assignment: CDR1 LNHDA and CDR2 SQIVND (reference sequence). The CDR3 here is CASSIVSGANQPQHF. The CDR3 DNA, read in part, is TGTGCCAGTAGTATAGTTTCAGGGGCCAATCAGCCC.

This clone was observed a handful of times. From the germline J gene comes the end of the CDR3, since the read stops 3 residues before it. V gene TRBV10-3 combines with J gene TRBJ2-7; tentatively, D is TRBD1 (6 bases). The CDR3 has 14 residues. Germline V gene data show CDR1 as ENHRY and CDR2 as SYGVKD. Trimming removed 2 bases at V and 6 bases at J, with 14 bases between. CDR3 DNA, as far as it was read: TGTGCCATCAGTGAGGGACAGATTCCGGTCGAG. This sequence encodes CAISEGQIPVE. The full CDR3 sequence reads CAISEGQIPVEQYF.

Regarding this clone: The read terminates 3 residues ahead of where the CDR3 ends, so the germline J gene completes it. The rearrangement uses TRBV11-3 and TRBJ2-1; a possible D gene is TRBD2 (6 bases). Germline lookup yields CDR1 SGHNT and CDR2 YENEEA. Trimming removed 3 bases at V and 7 bases at J, with 10 bases between. There are 13 residues in the CDR3. The part of the CDR3 DNA that was read is TGTGCCAGCAGCTTGACTAGATTGAATGAG. Translation gives CASSLTRLNE. The whole CDR3 protein is CASSLTRLNEQFF.